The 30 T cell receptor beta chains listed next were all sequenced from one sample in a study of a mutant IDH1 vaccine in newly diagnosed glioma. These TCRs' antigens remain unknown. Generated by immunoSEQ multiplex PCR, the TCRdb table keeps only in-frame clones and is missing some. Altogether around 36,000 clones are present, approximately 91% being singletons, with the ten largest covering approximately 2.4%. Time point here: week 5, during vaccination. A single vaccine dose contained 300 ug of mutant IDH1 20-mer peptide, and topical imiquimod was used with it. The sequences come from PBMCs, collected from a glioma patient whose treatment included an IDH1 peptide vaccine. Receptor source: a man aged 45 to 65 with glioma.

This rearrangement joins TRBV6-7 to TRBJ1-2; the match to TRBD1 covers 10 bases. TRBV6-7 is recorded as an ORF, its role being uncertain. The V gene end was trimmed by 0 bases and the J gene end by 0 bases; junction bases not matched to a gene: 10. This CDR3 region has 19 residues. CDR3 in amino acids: CASSYSTGQGKLANYGYTF. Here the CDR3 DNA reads TGTGCCAGCAGTTACTCGACGGGACAGGGGAAGTTAGCTAACTATGGCTACACCTTC.

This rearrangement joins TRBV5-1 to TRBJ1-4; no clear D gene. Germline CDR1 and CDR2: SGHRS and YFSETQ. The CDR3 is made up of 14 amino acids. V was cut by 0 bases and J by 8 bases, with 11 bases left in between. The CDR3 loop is CASSLGWAGEKLFF. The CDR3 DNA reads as TGCGCCAGCAGCTTGGGTTGGGCCGGGGAAAAACTGTTTTTT.

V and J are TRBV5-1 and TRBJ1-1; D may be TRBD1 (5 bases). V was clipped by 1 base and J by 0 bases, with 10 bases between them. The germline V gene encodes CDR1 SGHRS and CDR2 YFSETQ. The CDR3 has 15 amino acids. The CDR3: CASSLSGGLNTEAFF. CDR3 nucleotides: TGCGCCAGCAGCTTGAGTGGGGGTCTGAACACTGAAGCTTTCTTT.

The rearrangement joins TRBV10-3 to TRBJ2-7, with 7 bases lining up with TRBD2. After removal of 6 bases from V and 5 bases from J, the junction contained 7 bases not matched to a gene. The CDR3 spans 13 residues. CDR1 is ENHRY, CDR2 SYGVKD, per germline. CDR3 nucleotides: TGTGCCATCAGAAGGACTAGTCTCCACGAGCAGTACTTC. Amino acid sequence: CAIRRTSLHEQYF.

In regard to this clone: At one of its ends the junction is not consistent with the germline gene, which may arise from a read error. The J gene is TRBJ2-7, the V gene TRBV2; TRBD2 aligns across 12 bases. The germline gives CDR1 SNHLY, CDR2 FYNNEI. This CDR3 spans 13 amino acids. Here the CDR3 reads CASSVGLAGLRDF. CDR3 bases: TGTGCCAGCAGTGTGGGACTAGCGGGTTTGCGGGACTTC.

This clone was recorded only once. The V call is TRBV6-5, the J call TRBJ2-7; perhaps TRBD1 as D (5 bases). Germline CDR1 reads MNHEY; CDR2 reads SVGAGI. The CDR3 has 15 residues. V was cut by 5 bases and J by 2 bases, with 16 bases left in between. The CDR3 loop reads CASSQGGTGTYEQYF. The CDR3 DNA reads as TGTGCCAGCAGTCAAGGCGGCACAGGAACCTACGAGCAGTACTTC.

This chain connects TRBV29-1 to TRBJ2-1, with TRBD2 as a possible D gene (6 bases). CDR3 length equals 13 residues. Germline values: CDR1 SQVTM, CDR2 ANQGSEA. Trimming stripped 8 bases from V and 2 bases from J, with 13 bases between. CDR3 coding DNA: TGCAGCCACCTTCCGGGAGCCTACAATGAGCAGTTCTTC. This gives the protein CSHLPGAYNEQFF.

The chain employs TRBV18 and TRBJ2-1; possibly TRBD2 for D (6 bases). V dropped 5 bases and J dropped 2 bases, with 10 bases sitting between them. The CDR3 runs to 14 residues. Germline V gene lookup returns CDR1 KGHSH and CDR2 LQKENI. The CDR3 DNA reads TGTGCCAGCTCAGAGAGCGGGCCCTACAATGAGCAGTTCTTC. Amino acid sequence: CASSESGPYNEQFF.

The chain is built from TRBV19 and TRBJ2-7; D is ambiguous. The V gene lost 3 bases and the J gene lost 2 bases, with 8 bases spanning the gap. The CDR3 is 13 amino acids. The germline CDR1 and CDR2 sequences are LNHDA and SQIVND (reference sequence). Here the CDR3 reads CASSIHVTYEQYF. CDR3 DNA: TGTGCCAGTAGTATTCACGTAACCTACGAGCAGTACTTC.

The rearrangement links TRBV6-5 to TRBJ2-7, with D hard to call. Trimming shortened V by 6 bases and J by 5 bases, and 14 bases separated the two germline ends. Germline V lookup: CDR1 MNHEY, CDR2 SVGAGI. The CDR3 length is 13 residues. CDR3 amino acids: CASSHKAGNEQYF. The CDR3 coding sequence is TGTGCCAGCAGCCACAAAGCTGGGAACGAGCAGTACTTC.

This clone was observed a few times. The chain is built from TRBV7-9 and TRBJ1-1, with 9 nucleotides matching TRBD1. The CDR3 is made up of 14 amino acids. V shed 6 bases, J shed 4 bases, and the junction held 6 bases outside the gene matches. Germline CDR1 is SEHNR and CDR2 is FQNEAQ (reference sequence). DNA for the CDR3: TGTGCCAGCAGGGATACAGGGGGCTTCACTGAAGCTTTCTTT. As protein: CASRDTGGFTEAFF.

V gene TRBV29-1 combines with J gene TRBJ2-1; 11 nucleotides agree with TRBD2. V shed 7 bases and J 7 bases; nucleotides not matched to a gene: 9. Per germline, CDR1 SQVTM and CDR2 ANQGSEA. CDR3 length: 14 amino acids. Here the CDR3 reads CSALGTSGRNEQFF. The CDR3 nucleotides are TGCAGCGCCCTAGGGACTAGCGGACGAAATGAGCAGTTCTTC.

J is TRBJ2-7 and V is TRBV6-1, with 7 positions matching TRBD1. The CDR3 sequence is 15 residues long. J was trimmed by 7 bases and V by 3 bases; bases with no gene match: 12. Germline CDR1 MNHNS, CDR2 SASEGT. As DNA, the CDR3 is TGTGCCAGCAGTGATTCTGGTAGGGGGCATCAGGAGCAGTACTTC. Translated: CASSDSGRGHQEQYF.

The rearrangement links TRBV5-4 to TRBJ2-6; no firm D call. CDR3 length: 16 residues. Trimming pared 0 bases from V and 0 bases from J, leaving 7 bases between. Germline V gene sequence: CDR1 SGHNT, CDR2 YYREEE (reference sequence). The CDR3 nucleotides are TGTGCCAGCAGCTTGGAGGGCAACTCTGGGGCCAACGTCCTGACTTTC. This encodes CASSLEGNSGANVLTF.

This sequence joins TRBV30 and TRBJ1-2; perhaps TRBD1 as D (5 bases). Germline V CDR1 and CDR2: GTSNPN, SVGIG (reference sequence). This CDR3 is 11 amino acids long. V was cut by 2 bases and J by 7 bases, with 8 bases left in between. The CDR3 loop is CAWSMRGGYTF. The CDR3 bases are TGTGCCTGGAGTATGAGGGGTGGCTACACCTTC. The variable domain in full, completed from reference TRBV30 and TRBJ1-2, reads SQTIHQWPATLVQPVGSPLSLECTVEGTSNPNLYWYRQAAGRGLQLLFYSVGIGQISSEVPQNLSASRPQDRQFILSSKKLLLSDSGFYLCAWSMRGGYTFGSGTRLTVV.

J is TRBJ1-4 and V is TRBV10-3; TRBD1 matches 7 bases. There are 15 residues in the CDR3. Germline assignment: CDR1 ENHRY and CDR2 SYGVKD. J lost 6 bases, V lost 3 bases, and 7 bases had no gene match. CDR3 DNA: TGTGCCATCAGTGATCCAGACAGGGTTTATGAAAAACTGTTTTTT. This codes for CAISDPDRVYEKLFF.

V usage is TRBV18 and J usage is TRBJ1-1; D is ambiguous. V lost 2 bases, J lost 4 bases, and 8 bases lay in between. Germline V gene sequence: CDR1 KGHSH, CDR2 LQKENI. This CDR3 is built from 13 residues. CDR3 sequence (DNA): TGTGCCAGCTCACCAGGGTGGGGCACTGAAGCTTTCTTT. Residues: CASSPGWGTEAFF.

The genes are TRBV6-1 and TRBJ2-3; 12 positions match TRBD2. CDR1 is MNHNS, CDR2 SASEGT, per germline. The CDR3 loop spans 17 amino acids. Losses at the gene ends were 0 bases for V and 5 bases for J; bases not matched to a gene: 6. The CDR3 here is CASSEARLAGGVDTQYF. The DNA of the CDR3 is TGTGCCAGCAGTGAAGCTCGTCTAGCGGGAGGGGTAGATACGCAGTATTTT.

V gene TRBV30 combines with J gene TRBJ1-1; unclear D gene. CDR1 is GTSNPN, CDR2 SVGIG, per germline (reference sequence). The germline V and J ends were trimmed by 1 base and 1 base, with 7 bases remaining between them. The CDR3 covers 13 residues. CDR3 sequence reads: CAWSGAGNTEAFF. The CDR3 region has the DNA TGTGCCTGGAGTGGGGCAGGGAACACTGAAGCTTTCTTT.

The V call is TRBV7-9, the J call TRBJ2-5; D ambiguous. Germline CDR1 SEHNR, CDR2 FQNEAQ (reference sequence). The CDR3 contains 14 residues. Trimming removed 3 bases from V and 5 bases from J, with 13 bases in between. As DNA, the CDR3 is TGTGCCAGCAGCTTTGTCAGCTCCTGGGAGACCCAGTACTTC. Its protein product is CASSFVSSWETQYF.

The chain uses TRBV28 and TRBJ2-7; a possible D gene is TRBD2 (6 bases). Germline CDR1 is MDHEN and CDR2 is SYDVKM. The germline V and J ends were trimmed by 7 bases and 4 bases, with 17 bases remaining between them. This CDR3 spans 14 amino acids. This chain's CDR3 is CASTLTEGPYEQYF. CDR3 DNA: TGTGCCAGCACCCTCACGGAGGGGCCATACGAGCAGTACTTC.

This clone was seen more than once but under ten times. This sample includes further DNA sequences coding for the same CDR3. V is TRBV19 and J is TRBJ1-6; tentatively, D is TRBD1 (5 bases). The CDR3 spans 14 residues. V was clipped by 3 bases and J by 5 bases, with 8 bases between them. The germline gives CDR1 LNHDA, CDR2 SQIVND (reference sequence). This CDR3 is CASSIGGNNSPLHF. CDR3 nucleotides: TGTGCCAGTAGTATTGGGGGGAATAATTCACCCCTCCACTTT.

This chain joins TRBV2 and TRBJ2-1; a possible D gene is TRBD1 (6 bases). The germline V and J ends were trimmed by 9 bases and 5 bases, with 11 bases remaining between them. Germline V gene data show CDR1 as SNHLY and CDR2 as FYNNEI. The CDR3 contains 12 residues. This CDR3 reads CARQGRDNEQFF. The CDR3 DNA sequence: TGTGCCAGACAGGGCCGAGACAATGAGCAGTTCTTC. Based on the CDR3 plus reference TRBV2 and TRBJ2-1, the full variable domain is EPEVTQTPSHQVTQMGQEVILRCVPISNHLYFYWYRQILGQKVEFLVSFYNNEISEKSEIFDDQFSVERPDGSNFTLKIRSTKLEDSAMYFCARQGRDNEQFFGPGTRLTVL.

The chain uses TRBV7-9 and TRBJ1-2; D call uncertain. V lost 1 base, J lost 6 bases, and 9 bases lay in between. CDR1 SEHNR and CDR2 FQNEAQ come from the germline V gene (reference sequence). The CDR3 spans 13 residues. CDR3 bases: TGTGCCAGCAGCTTAGTTGGGGTGGATGGCTACACCTTC. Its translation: CASSLVGVDGYTF.

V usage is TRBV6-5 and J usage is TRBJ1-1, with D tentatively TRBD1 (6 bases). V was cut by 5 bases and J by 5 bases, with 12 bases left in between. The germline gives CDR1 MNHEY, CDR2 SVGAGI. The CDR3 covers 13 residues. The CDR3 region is CASSPRTATEAFF. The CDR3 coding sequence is TGTGCCAGCAGTCCTCGGACAGCAACTGAAGCTTTCTTT.

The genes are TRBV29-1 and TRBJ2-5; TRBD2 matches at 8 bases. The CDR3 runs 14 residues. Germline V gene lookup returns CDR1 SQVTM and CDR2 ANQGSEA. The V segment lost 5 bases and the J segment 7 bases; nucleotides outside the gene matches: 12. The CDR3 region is CSVTGLVAGGTQYF. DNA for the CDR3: TGCAGCGTTACGGGACTAGTGGCGGGCGGGACCCAGTACTTC.

The CDR3 DNA reads as TGTGCCAGCATGTCAGGGAGAACAGGGGCTAGCACAGATACGCAGTATTTT. Translation gives CASMSGRTGASTDTQYF. The gene calls are TRBV2 and TRBJ2-3; 7 bases are a match to TRBD1. The CDR3 contains 17 residues. Germline lookup yields CDR1 SNHLY and CDR2 FYNNEI. V was clipped by 7 bases and J by 0 bases; unmatched bases: 13.

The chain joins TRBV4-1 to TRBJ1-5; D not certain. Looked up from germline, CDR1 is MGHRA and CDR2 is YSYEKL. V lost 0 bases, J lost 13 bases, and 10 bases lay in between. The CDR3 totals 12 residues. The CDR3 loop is CASSQDGVVQHF. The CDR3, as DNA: TGCGCCAGCAGCCAAGACGGGGTTGTTCAGCATTTT.

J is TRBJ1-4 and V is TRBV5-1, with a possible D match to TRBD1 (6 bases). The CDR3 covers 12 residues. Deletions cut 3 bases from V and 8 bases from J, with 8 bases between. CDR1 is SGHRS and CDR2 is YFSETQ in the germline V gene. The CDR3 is CASSSQGEKLFF. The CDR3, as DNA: TGCGCCAGCAGCTCACAGGGAGAAAAACTGTTTTTT.

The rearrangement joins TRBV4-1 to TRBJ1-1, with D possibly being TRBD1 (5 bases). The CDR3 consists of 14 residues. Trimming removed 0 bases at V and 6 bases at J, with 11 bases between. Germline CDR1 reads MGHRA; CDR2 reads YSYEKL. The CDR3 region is CASSQDKGVPEAFF. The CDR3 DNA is TGCGCCAGCAGCCAAGATAAAGGGGTTCCTGAAGCTTTCTTT.